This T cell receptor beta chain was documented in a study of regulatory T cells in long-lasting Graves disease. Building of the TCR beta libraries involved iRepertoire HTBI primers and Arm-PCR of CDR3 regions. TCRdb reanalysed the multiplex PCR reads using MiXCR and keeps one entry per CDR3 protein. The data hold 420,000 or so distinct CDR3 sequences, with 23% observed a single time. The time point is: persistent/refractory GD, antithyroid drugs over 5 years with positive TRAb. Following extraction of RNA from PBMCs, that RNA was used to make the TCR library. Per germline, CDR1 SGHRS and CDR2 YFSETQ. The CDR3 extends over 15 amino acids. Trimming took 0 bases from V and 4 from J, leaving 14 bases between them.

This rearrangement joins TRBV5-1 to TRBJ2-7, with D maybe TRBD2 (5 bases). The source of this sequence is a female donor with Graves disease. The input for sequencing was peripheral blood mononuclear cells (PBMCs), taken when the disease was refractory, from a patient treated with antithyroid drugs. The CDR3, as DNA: TGCGCCAGCAGCTTGGATGCCGGAGGCCTTTACGAGCAGTACTTC. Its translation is CASSLDAGGLYEQYF.